This T cell receptor (beta chain) is from a study of T cells after yellow fever vaccination. V trimming: 2 bases; J trimming: 6 bases; junction bases outside the gene matches: 10. This CDR3 has 16 residues. The germline CDR1 and CDR2 sequences are SEHNR and FQNEAQ (reference sequence). TCRdb itself ran the 5' RACE reads through MiXCR, one entry per CDR3 protein. The repertoire has approximately 510,000 distinct CDR3 sequences, less than 25% of them found once; the top ten carry about a sixth. The clonotype originates from a man younger than 35 who received the YFV17D yellow fever vaccine. This sequence joins TRBV7-9 and TRBJ2-1; TRBD2 aligns across 7 bases. The sequences come from PBMCs, collected about 20 days after the first yellow fever vaccination. The CDR3 coding sequence is TGTGCCAGCAGCTTAACCGTCCAGCGGGGTCTCAATGAGCAGTTCTTC. This gives the protein CASSLTVQRGLNEQFF. Using reference TRBV7-9 and TRBJ2-1 for the parts outside the CDR3, the full variable domain is DTGVSQNPRHKITKRGQNVTFRCDPISEHNRLYWYRQTLGQGPEFLTYFQNEAQLEKSRLLSDRFSAERPKGSFSTLEIQRTEQGDSAMYLCASSLTVQRGLNEQFFGPGTRLTVL.